These 23 T cell receptor beta chains share one sample of origin, sequenced in a study of T cell responses to AZD1222 COVID-19 vaccine. The repertoire was sequenced with immunoSEQ multiplex PCR; TCRdb's copy has only in-frame clones and lacks some. Among 75,000 to 100,000 clones listed, around 85% were seen once. The specimen was peripheral blood, collected on day 0 of AZD1222 vaccination. The source is an adult in good health.

The genes are TRBV24-1 and TRBJ1-2; D is uncertain. The CDR3 extends over 13 amino acids. The ends were cut back, 1 base at V and 2 bases at J, with 4 bases in the middle. Germline loops: CDR1 KGHDR, CDR2 SFDVKD. CDR3 in amino acids: CATSDFPNYGYTF. The CDR3 DNA reads as TGTGCCACCAGTGATTTCCCAAACTATGGCTACACCTTC.

The V call is TRBV3-1 (or the pseudogene TRBV3-2), the J call TRBJ2-6, with TRBD1 identical over 8 bases. Germline V CDR1 and CDR2: LGHDT, YNNKEL (reference sequence). The CDR3 extends over 15 amino acids. V was pared by 3 bases and J by 8 bases, with 6 bases of the junction left unmatched. The CDR3 DNA follows: TGTGCCAGCAGCCACGGGACAGGTTTTTCCAACGTCCTGACTTTC. Translated, it gives CASSHGTGFSNVLTF.

Written as DNA, the CDR3 is TGTGCCAGCTCCCCGGGGGGAGTGGGTGGCTACACCTTC. Translated, it gives CASSPGGVGGYTF. The rearrangement uses TRBV7-9 and TRBJ1-2; tentative D call: TRBD1 (5 bases). V was pared by 8 bases and J by 7 bases, with 17 bases between. Germline V gene sequence: CDR1 SEHNR, CDR2 FQNEAQ (reference sequence). The CDR3 covers 13 residues.

The chain carries TRBV3-1 (or the pseudogene TRBV3-2) and TRBJ2-2; 8 positions agree with TRBD2. The CDR3 is 15 amino acids. Trimming took 0 bases from V and 5 from J; bases not matched to a gene: 2. Germline values: CDR1 LGHDT, CDR2 YNNKEL (reference sequence). CDR3 region: CASSQERGVTGELFF. In DNA, the CDR3 is TGTGCCAGCAGCCAAGAGCGGGGGGTAACCGGGGAGCTGTTTTTT.

This rearrangement joins TRBV5-4 to TRBJ2-1; D is unclear. Germline V CDR1 and CDR2: SGHNT, YYREEE (reference sequence). Deletions cut 1 base from V and 0 bases from J, with 8 bases between. There are 15 residues in the CDR3. The DNA for the CDR3 is TGTGCCAGCAGCTTGATACGGAGCTCCTACAATGAGCAGTTCTTC. Its translation is CASSLIRSSYNEQFF.

This clone showed up just once. V gene TRBV19 combines with J gene TRBJ2-5, with D perhaps matching TRBD1 (6 bases). Trimming stripped 9 bases from V and 5 bases from J, with 16 bases between. The CDR3 has 13 amino acids. CDR1 and CDR2 from the germline V gene are LNHDA and SQIVND (reference sequence). The CDR3 sequence is CASATGSFETQYF. As DNA, the CDR3 is TGTGCCAGCGCGACAGGTTCTTTCGAGACCCAGTACTTC.

The rearrangement joins TRBV5-1 to TRBJ2-6; no clear D. Trimming left V 5 bases short and J 0 bases short, with 9 bases between. Germline V gene data show CDR1 as SGHRS and CDR2 as YFSETQ. The CDR3 covers 15 residues. CDR3 sequence: CASRVALSGANVLTF. DNA for the CDR3: TGCGCCAGCAGGGTAGCCCTCTCTGGGGCCAACGTCCTGACTTTC.

The chain recombines TRBV27 with TRBJ1-5; no definite D call. The CDR3 has 13 amino acids. With 5 bases removed from V and 4 bases from J, the gap between germline ends came to 9 bases. Germline CDR1 MNHEY, CDR2 SMNVEV (reference sequence). The chain's CDR3 is CASSITGNQPQHF. As DNA, the CDR3 is TGTGCCAGCAGTATCACGGGTAATCAGCCCCAGCATTTT.

V usage is TRBV6-5 and J usage is TRBJ2-5; weak D call: TRBD2 (5 bases). The V and J ends lost 6 bases and 4 bases respectively, with 15 bases between them. The CDR3 is 14 residues long. Germline CDR1 is MNHEY and CDR2 is SVGAGI. The CDR3 sequence: CASRRPGLAETQYF. In DNA, the CDR3 is TGTGCCAGCAGAAGACCGGGGTTAGCAGAGACCCAGTACTTC.

This clone was counted a single time. The rearrangement joins TRBV7-2 to TRBJ2-2; 10 bases line up with TRBD2. Germline V gives CDR1 SGHTA, CDR2 FQGNSA. J gave up 4 bases and V 1 base, and 9 bases lay outside the gene matches. This CDR3 has 18 residues. CDR3 coding DNA: TGTGCCAGCAGCTTAGTCGGGTCTAGCGGGGGACGCACCGGGGAGCTGTTTTTT. It encodes CASSLVGSSGGRTGELFF.

The rearrangement joins TRBV30 to TRBJ1-4, with 11 bases aligning to TRBD1. There are 15 residues in the CDR3. V trimming: 0 bases; J trimming: 7 bases; junction bases outside the gene matches: 4. Germline V gene data show CDR1 as GTSNPN and CDR2 as SVGIG (reference sequence). This CDR3 reads CAWSVRTGGTEKLFF. CDR3 DNA sequence: TGTGCCTGGAGTGTTAGGACAGGGGGCACTGAAAAACTGTTTTTT.

V gene TRBV14 combines with J gene TRBJ2-7; no clear D gene. From germline, CDR1 is SGHDN and CDR2 FVKESK. The CDR3 spans 13 residues. V lost 1 base, J lost 2 bases, and 6 bases lay in between. The CDR3 DNA follows: TGTGCCAGCAGCCAAGTAAACACCTACGAGCAGTACTTC. Encoded protein: CASSQVNTYEQYF.

The chain links TRBV19 to TRBJ2-7; 7 bases line up with TRBD1. The junction had 8 bases not matched to a gene; V was cut back by 5 bases and J by 7 bases. This CDR3 is built from 13 residues. The V gene's germline CDR1 is LNHDA and CDR2 SQIVND (reference sequence). The CDR3 sequence is CASSWTQGKEQYF. The CDR3, as DNA: TGTGCCAGTAGTTGGACACAGGGGAAAGAGCAGTACTTC.

The chain combines TRBV27 with TRBJ1-5, with D perhaps matching TRBD1 (5 bases). Per germline, CDR1 MNHEY and CDR2 SMNVEV (reference sequence). Trimming shortened V by 2 bases and J by 3 bases, and 11 bases separated the two germline ends. The CDR3 has 15 amino acids. The CDR3, as DNA: TGTGCCAGCAGTTTAATAGGGGCAGACAATCAGCCCCAGCATTTT. Amino acids: CASSLIGADNQPQHF.

The chain carries TRBV19 and TRBJ1-5; no clear D. The V and J ends lost 2 bases and 2 bases respectively, with 10 bases between them. Germline CDR1 reads LNHDA; CDR2 reads SQIVND (reference sequence). The CDR3 runs to 15 residues. CDR3 sequence: CASSILAVGNQPQHF. The CDR3, as DNA: TGTGCCAGTAGTATACTGGCAGTAGGCAATCAGCCCCAGCATTTT. The complete variable domain, with remaining parts taken from reference TRBV19 and TRBJ1-5, reads DGGITQSPKYLFRKEGQNVTLSCEQNLNHDAMYWYRQDPGQGLRLIYYSQIVNDFQKGDIAEGYSVSREKKESFPLTVTSAQKNPTAFYLCASSILAVGNQPQHFGDGTRLSIL.

This chain connects TRBV3-1 (or the pseudogene TRBV3-2) to TRBJ2-7; tentative D call: TRBD2 (6 bases). Looked up from germline, CDR1 is LGHDT and CDR2 is YNNKEL (reference sequence). Deletions cut 4 bases from V and 6 bases from J, with 16 bases between. The CDR3 runs 14 residues. The CDR3 loop reads CASSLGTQRGEQYF. CDR3 DNA sequence: TGTGCCAGCAGCCTCGGGACTCAGAGAGGCGAGCAGTACTTC.

The gene calls are TRBV3-1 (or the pseudogene TRBV3-2) and TRBJ2-7; D not certain. This CDR3 spans 14 amino acids. Per the germline V gene, CDR1 is LGHDT and CDR2 is YNNKEL (reference sequence). Between the trimmed V and J ends, which lost 8 bases and 1 base, there was a span of 15 bases. The CDR3 loop reads CASSRGGMSYEQYF. CDR3 DNA sequence: TGTGCCAGCTCCCGAGGTGGGATGTCCTACGAGCAGTACTTC.

V usage is TRBV15 and J usage is TRBJ1-4; D perhaps matches TRBD1 (6 bases). This CDR3 comprises 15 residues. Germline V gene sequence: CDR1 LNHNV, CDR2 YYDKDF (reference sequence). V lost 0 bases and J lost 9, with 14 bases in between. The CDR3 protein is CATSRDSGTSQKLFF. CDR3 sequence (DNA): TGTGCCACCAGCAGAGATTCGGGGACATCCCAAAAACTGTTTTTT.

The rearrangement uses TRBV5-6 and TRBJ2-7, with D tentatively TRBD1 (6 bases). V shed 4 bases and J shed 6 bases, with 17 bases lying between them. CDR3 length equals 14 residues. CDR1 is SGHDT, CDR2 YYEEEE, per germline. The CDR3, as DNA: TGTGCCAGCAGCCATACAAACCGGGACACCGAGCAGTACTTC. Its protein is CASSHTNRDTEQYF.

V usage is TRBV10-3 and J usage is TRBJ1-3; TRBD1 aligns across 7 bases. This CDR3 has 15 amino acids. Germline CDR1 and CDR2: ENHRY and SYGVKD. V gave up 5 bases and J gave up 0 bases; unmatched junction bases: 4. The CDR3 DNA reads TGTGCCATCAGTACAGGGGACTTCTCTGGAAACACCATATATTTT. It codes for CAISTGDFSGNTIYF.

The V and J genes are TRBV6-5 and TRBJ1-2; possible D gene TRBD1, 5 bases. The CDR3 totals 15 residues. Trimming pared 0 bases from V and 4 bases from J, leaving 12 bases between. Germline CDR1 MNHEY, CDR2 SVGAGI. This chain's CDR3 is CASSYSTALGYGYTF. Here the CDR3 DNA reads TGTGCCAGCAGTTACTCGACAGCCCTAGGCTATGGCTACACCTTC.

The chain is built from TRBV27 and TRBJ2-2; D tentatively fits TRBD1 or TRBD2 (5 bases each). V lost 5 bases, J lost 3 bases, and 22 bases lay in between. This CDR3 has 18 residues. Germline V lookup: CDR1 MNHEY, CDR2 SMNVEV (reference sequence). DNA of the CDR3: TGTGCCAGCAGTCCCCAGACCCCTCGGGACCAATACACCGGGGAGCTGTTTTTT. Translation: CASSPQTPRDQYTGELFF.

This chain uses TRBV6-2 or TRBV6-3 with TRBJ1-2, with 7 bases aligning to TRBD1. The CDR3 loop spans 13 amino acids. Germline CDR1 and CDR2: MNHEY and SVGEGT. The ends lost 5 bases at V and 6 bases at J; junction bases unmatched: 6. The CDR3 bases are TGTGCCAGCAGTCGAGACAGGGACCATGGCTACACCTTC. Translated, it gives CASSRDRDHGYTF.